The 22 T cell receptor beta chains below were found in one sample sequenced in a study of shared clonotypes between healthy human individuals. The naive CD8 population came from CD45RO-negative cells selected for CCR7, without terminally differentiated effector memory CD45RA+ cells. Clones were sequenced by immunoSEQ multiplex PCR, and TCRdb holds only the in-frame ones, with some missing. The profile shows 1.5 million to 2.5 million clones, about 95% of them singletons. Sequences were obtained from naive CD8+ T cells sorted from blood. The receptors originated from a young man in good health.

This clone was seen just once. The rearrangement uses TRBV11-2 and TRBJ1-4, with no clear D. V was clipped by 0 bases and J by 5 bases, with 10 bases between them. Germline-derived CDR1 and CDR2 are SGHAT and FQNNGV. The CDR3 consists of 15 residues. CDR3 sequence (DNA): TGTGCCAGCAGCTTAGATTTGGGGAGGAATGAAAAACTGTTTTTT. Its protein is CASSLDLGRNEKLFF.

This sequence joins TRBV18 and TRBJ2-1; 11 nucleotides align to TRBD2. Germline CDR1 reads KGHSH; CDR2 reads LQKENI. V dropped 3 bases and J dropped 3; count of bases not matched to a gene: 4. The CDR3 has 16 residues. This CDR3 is CASSPSGRAIYNEQFF. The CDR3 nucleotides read TGTGCCAGCTCACCTAGCGGGAGGGCCATCTACAATGAGCAGTTCTTC.

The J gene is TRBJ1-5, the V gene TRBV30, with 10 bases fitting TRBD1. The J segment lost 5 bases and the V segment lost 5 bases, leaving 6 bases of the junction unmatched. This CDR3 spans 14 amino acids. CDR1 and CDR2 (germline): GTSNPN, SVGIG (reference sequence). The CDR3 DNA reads TGTGCCTGGGAGATGGACAGGGGGGATCAGCCCCAGCATTTT. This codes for CAWEMDRGDQPQHF.

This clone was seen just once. The chain's CDR3 is CASSQEGYNIQYF. CDR3 in DNA: TGCGCCAGCAGCCAAGAGGGCTATAACATTCAGTACTTC. This chain joins TRBV4-3 and TRBJ2-4, with D unresolved. The CDR3 covers 13 residues. The germline V and J ends were trimmed by 0 bases and 7 bases, with 7 bases remaining between them. CDR1 and CDR2 from the germline V gene are LGHNA and YSLEER.

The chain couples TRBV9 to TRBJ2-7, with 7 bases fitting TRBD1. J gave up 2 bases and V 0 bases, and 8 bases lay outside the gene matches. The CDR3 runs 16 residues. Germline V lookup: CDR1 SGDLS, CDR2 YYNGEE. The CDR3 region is CASSVGEAGGTYEQYF. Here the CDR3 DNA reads TGTGCCAGCAGCGTAGGCGAGGCAGGGGGAACCTACGAGCAGTACTTC.

In DNA form, the CDR3 reads TGCGCCAGCAGCCGGACTAGCGGCCAAGAGACCCAGTACTTC. Protein sequence: CASSRTSGQETQYF. J is TRBJ2-5 and V is TRBV10-2; TRBD2 matches at 10 bases. The CDR3 is made up of 14 amino acids. CDR1 is WSHSY, CDR2 SAAADI, per germline. V gave up 6 bases and J gave up 1 base; unmatched junction bases: 2.

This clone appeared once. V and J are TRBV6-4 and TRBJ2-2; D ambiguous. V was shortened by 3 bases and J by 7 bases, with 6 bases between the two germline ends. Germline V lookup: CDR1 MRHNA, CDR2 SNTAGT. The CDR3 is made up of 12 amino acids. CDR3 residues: CASSDLSGELFF. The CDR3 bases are TGTGCCAGCAGTGATCTAAGCGGGGAGCTGTTTTTT.

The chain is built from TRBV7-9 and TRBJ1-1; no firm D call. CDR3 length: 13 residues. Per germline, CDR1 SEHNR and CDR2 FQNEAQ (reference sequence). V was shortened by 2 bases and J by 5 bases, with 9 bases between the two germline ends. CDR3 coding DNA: TGTGCCAGCAGCTTATTTTTGGGAACTGAAGCTTTCTTT. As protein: CASSLFLGTEAFF.

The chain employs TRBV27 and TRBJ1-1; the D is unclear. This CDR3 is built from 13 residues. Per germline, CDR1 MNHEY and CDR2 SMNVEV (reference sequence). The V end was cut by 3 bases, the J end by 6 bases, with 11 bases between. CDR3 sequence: CASSLGLGAEAFF. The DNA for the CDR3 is TGTGCCAGCAGTTTGGGTTTGGGAGCTGAAGCTTTCTTT.

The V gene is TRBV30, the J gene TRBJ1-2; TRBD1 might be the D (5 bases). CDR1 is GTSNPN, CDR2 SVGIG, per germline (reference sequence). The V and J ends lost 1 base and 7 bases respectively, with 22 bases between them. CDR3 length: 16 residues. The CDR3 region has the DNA TGTGCCTGGAGTGGAGTAAGACAGCCTCGCTTAGGTGGCTACACCTTC. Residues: CAWSGVRQPRLGGYTF. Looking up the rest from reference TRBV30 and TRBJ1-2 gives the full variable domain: SQTIHQWPATLVQPVGSPLSLECTVEGTSNPNLYWYRQAAGRGLQLLFYSVGIGQISSEVPQNLSASRPQDRQFILSSKKLLLSDSGFYLCAWSGVRQPRLGGYTFGSGTRLTVV.

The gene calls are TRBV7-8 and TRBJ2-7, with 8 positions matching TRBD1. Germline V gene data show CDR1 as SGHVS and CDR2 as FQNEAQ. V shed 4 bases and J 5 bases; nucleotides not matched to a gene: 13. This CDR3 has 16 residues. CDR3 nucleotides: TGTGCCAGCAGCTACGACCGGGACAGGATCGTCGACGAGCAGTACTTC. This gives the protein CASSYDRDRIVDEQYF.

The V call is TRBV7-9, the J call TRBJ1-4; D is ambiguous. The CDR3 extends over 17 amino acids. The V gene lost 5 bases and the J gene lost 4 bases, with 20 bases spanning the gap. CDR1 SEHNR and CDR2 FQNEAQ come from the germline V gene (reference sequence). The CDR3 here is CASSPRFGAPDNEKLFF. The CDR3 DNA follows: TGTGCCAGCAGCCCACGGTTCGGAGCCCCCGATAATGAAAAACTGTTTTTT.

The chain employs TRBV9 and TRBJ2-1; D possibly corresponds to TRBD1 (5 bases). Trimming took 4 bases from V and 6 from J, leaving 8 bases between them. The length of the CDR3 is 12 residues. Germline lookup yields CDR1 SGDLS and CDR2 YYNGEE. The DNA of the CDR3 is TGTGCCAGCAGCAATCAGGGCAATGAGCAGTTCTTC. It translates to CASSNQGNEQFF.

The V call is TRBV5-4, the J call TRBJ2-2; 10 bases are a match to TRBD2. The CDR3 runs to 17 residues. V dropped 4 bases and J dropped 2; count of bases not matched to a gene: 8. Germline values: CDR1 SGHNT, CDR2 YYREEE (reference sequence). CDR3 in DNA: TGTGCCAGCAGCCCAGGCCCTAGCGGGGGAAACACCGGGGAGCTGTTTTTT. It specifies CASSPGPSGGNTGELFF.

The CDR3 DNA is TGTGCCAGCAGTTTATTGTGGGCAGGGGGCTCCGGGGAGCTGTTTTTT. Its translation is CASSLLWAGGSGELFF. The chain has TRBV27 and TRBJ2-2; 8 nucleotides agree with TRBD1. Germline CDR1 MNHEY, CDR2 SMNVEV (reference sequence). The CDR3 is 16 amino acids. The V segment lost 1 base and the J segment 6 bases; nucleotides outside the gene matches: 7.

In DNA form, the CDR3 reads TGTGCCAGCAGCCAGGGACAGGGATACTACGAGCAGTACTTC. Translation gives CASSQGQGYYEQYF. The rearrangement uses TRBV14 and TRBJ2-7, with 9 bases identical to TRBD1. Germline V CDR1 and CDR2: SGHDN, FVKESK. This CDR3 spans 14 amino acids. Unmatched junction bases numbered 3, after V lost 3 bases and J lost 3 bases.

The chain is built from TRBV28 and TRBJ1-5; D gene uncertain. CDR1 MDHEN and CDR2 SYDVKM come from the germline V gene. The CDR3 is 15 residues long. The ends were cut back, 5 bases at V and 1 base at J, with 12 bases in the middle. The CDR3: CASSRLSGSNQPQHF. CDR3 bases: TGTGCCAGCAGTCGGTTATCGGGAAGCAATCAGCCCCAGCATTTT.

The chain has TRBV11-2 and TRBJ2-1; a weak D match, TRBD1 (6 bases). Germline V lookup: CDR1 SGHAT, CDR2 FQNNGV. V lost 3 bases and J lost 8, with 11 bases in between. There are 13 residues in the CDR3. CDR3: CASSLDSPDEQFF. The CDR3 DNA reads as TGTGCCAGCAGCTTGGACAGCCCCGATGAGCAGTTCTTC.

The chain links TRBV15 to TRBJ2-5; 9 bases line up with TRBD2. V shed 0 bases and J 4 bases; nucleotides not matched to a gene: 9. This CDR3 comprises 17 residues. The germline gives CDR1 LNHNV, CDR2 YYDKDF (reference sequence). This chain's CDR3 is CATSRDQVAGVRETQYF. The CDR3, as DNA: TGTGCCACCAGCAGAGATCAGGTAGCGGGAGTGAGAGAGACCCAGTACTTC.

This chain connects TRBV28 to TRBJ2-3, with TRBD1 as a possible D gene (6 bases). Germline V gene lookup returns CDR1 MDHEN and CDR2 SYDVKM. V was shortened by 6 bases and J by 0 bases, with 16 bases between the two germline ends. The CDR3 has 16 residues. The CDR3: CASSLGATTSTDTQYF. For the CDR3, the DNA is TGTGCCAGCAGCCTGGGGGCCACAACTAGCACAGATACGCAGTATTTT.

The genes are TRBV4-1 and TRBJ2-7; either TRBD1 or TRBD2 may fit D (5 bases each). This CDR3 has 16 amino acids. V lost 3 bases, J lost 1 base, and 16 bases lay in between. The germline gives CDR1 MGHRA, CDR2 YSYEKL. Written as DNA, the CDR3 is TGCGCCAGCAGCCATAAATGGGACCTGGCTTCCTACGAGCAGTACTTC. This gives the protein CASSHKWDLASYEQYF.

The CDR3 protein is CASSYSRPLPGNTEAFF. DNA of the CDR3: TGTGCCAGCAGTTACTCTCGCCCCCTCCCGGGGAACACTGAAGCTTTCTTT. V gene TRBV6-7 combines with J gene TRBJ1-1; D gene uncertain. TRBV6-7 is an open reading frame whose function is uncertain. The CDR3 runs to 17 residues. Trimming pared 0 bases from V and 1 base from J, leaving 15 bases between.